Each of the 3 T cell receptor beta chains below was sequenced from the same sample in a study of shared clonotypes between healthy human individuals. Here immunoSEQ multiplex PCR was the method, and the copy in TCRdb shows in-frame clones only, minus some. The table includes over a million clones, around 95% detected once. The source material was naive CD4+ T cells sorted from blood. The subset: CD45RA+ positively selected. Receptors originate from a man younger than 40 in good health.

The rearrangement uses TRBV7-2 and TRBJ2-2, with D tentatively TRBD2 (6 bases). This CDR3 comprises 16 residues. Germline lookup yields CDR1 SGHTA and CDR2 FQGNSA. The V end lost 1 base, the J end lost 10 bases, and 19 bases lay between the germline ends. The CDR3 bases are TGTGCCAGCAGCTTAGTCTCTGCCGGGGGAAAGACGGAGCTGTTTTTT. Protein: CASSLVSAGGKTELFF.

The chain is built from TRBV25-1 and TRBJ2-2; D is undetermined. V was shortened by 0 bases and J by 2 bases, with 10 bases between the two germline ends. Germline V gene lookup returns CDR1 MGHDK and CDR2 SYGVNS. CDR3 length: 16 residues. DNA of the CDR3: TGTGCCAGCAGTGAATATGCCGGGTCCAACACCGGGGAGCTGTTTTTT. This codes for CASSEYAGSNTGELFF.

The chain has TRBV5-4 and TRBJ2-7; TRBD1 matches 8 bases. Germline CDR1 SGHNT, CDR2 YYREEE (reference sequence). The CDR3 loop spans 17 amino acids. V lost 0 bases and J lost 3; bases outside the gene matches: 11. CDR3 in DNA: TGTGCCAGCAGCTTGGTGCAGGGGGCAGGTTTTAGCTACGAGCAGTACTTC. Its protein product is CASSLVQGAGFSYEQYF.